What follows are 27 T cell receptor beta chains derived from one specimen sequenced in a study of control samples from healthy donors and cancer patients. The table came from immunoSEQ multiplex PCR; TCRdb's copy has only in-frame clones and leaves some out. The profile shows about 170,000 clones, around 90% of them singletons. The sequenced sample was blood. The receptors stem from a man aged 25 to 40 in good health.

Here the CDR3 reads CASRSNPGRNTGELFF. The CDR3 DNA reads as TGTGCCAGTAGATCCAATCCGGGGCGGAACACCGGGGAGCTGTTTTTT. The chain links TRBV19 to TRBJ2-2, with D perhaps given as TRBD1 or TRBD2 (5 bases each). Trimming removed 6 bases at V and 1 base at J, with 15 bases between. CDR3 length: 16 amino acids. CDR1 LNHDA and CDR2 SQIVND come from the germline V gene (reference sequence).

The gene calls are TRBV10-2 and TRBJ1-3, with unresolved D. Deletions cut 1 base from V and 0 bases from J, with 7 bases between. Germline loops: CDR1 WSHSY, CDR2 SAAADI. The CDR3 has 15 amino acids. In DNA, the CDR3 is TGCGCCAGCAGTGAGTTGGCGGTCTCTGGAAACACCATATATTTT. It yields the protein CASSELAVSGNTIYF.

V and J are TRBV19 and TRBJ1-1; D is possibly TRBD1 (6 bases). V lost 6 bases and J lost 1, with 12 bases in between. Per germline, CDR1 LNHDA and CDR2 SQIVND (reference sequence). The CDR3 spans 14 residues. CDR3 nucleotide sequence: TGTGCCAGTAGAACCCTACAGGGGAACACTGAAGCTTTCTTT. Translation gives CASRTLQGNTEAFF.

The CDR3 DNA sequence: TGTGCCAGCAGCGTGGGTCGGGTAAGAAGCGGGGAGCTGTTTTTT. It translates to CASSVGRVRSGELFF. This chain links TRBV9 with TRBJ2-2; no firm D call. The CDR3 contains 15 residues. V lost 2 bases and J lost 7, with 15 bases in between. Germline loops: CDR1 SGDLS, CDR2 YYNGEE. Looking up the rest from reference TRBV9 and TRBJ2-2 gives the full variable domain: DSGVTQTPKHLITATGQRVTLRCSPRSGDLSVYWYQQSLDQGLQFLIQYYNGEERAKGNILERFSAQQFPDLHSELNLSSLELGDSALYFCASSVGRVRSGELFFGEGSRLTVL.

CDR3 region: CASSLNPGLTEAFF. DNA of the CDR3: TGTGCCAGCAGCTTAAATCCAGGCCTCACTGAAGCTTTCTTT. This sequence joins TRBV7-3 and TRBJ1-1; D is uncertain. The CDR3 runs to 14 residues. CDR1 is SGHTA, CDR2 FQGTGA, per germline. The ends were cut back, 1 base at V and 4 bases at J, with 10 bases in the middle.

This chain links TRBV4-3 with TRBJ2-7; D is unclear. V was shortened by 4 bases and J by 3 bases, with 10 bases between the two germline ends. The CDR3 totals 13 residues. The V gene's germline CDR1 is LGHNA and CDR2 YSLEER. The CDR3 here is CASSPNGVYEQYF. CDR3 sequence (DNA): TGCGCCAGCAGCCCCAATGGAGTCTACGAGCAGTACTTC.

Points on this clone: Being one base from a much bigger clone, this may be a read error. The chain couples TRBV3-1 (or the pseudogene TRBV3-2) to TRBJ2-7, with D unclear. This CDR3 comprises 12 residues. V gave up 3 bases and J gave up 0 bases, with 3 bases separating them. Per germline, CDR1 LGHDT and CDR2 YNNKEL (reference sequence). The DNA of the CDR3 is TGTGCCAGCAGCCACGACTCCTACGAGCAGTACTTC. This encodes CASSHDSYEQYF.

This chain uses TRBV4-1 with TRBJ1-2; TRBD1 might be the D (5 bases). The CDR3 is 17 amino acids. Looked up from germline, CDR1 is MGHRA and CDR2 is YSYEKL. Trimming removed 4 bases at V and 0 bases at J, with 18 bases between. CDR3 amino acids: CASSPQGSAGTNYGYTF. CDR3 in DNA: TGCGCCAGCAGCCCTCAAGGTTCCGCAGGGACTAACTATGGCTACACCTTC.

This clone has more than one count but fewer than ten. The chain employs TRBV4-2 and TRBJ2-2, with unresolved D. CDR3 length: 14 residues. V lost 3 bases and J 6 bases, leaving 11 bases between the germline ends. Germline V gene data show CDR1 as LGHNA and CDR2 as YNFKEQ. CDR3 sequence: CASSQAVSPGELFF. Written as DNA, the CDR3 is TGTGCCAGCAGCCAGGCGGTATCCCCCGGGGAGCTGTTTTTT.

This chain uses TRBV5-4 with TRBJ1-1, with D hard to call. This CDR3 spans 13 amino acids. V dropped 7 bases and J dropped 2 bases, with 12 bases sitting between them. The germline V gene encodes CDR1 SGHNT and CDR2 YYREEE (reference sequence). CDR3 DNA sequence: TGTGCCAGCCTTCAACGGGGAAACACTGAAGCTTTCTTT. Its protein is CASLQRGNTEAFF. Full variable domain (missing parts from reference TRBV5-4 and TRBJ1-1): ETGVTQSPTHLIKTRGQQVTLRCSSQSGHNTVSWYQQALGQGPQFIFQYYREEENGRGNFPPRFSGLQFPNYSSELNVNALELDDSALYLCASLQRGNTEAFFGQGTRLTVV.

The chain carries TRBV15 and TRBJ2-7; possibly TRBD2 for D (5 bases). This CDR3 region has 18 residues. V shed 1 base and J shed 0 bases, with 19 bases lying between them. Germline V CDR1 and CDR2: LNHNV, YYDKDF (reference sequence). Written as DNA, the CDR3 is TGTGCCACCAGCAGAGGGTTACGAGGGTCAGAGAGCTCCTACGAGCAGTACTTC. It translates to CATSRGLRGSESSYEQYF. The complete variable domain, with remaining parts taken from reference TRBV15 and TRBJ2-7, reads DAMVIQNPRYQVTQFGKPVTLSCSQTLNHNVMYWYQQKSSQAPKLLFHYYDKDFNNEADTPDNFQSRRPNTSFCFLDIRSPGLGDTAMYLCATSRGLRGSESSYEQYFGPGTRLTVT.

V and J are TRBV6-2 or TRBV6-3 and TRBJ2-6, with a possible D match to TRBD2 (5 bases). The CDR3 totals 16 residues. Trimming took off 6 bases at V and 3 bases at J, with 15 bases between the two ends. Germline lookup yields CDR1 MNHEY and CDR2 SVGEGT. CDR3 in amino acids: CASSLHGIGGANVLTF. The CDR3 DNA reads TGTGCCAGCAGCCTACACGGGATCGGTGGGGCCAACGTCCTGACTTTC.

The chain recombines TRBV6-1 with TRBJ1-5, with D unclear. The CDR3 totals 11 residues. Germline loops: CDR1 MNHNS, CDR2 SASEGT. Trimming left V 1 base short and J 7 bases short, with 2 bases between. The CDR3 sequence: CASSEVQPQHF. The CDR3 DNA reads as TGTGCCAGCAGTGAAGTGCAGCCCCAGCATTTT.

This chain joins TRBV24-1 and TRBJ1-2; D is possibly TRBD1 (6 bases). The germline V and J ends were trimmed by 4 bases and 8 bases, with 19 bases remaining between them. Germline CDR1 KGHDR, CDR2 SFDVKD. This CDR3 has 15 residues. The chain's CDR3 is CATSEDGRGLRGYTF. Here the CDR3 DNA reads TGTGCCACCAGTGAGGACGGAAGGGGGTTGAGGGGCTACACCTTC.

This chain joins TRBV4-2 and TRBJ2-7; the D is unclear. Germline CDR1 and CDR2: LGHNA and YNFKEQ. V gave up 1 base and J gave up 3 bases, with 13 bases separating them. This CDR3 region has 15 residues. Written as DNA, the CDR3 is TGTGCCAGCAGCCAAGCAGCCTCAAACCACTACGAGCAGTACTTC. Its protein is CASSQAASNHYEQYF.

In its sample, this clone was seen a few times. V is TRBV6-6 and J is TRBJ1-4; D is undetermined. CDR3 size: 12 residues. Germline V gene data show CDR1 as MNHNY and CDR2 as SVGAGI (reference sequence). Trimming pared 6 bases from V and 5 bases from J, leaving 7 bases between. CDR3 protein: CASRGKNEKLFF. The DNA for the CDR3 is TGTGCCAGCAGGGGTAAAAATGAAAAACTGTTTTTT.

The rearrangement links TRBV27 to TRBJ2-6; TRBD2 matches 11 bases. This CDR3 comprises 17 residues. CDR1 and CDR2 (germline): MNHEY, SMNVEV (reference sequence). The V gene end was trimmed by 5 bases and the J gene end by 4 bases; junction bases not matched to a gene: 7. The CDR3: CASSRLAGLPGANVLTF. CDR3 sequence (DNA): TGTGCCAGCAGTCGACTAGCGGGACTCCCCGGGGCCAACGTCCTGACTTTC.

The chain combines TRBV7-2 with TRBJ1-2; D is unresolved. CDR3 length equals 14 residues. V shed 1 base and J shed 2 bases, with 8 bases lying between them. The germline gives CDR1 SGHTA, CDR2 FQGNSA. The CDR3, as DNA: TGTGCCAGCAGCTTAGTAGTAAGAAACTATGGCTACACCTTC. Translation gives CASSLVVRNYGYTF.

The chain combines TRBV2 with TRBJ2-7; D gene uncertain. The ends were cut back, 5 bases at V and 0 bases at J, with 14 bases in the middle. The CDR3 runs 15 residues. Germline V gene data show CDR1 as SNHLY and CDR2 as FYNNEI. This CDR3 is CASSTKGFLSYEQYF. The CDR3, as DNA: TGTGCCAGCAGTACCAAAGGGTTCCTCTCCTACGAGCAGTACTTC.

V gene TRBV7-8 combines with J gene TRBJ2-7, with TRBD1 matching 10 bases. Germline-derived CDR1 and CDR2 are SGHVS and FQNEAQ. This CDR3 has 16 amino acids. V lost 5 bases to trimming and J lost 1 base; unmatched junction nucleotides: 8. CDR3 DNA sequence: TGTGCCAGCAGCCCCCGGACAGGGGGTGGTTCCTACGAGCAGTACTTC. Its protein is CASSPRTGGGSYEQYF.

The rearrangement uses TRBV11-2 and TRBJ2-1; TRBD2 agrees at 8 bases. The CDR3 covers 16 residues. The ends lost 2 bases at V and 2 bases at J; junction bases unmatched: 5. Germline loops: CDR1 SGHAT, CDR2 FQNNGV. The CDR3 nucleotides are TGTGCCAGCAGCTTATTCCGGGGGGGAACCTACAATGAGCAGTTCTTC. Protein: CASSLFRGGTYNEQFF. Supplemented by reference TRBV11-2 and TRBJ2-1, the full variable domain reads EAGVAQSPRYKIIEKRQSVAFWCNPISGHATLYWYQQILGQGPKLLIQFQNNGVVDDSQLPKDRFSAERLKGVDSTLKIQPAKLEDSAVYLCASSLFRGGTYNEQFFGPGTRLTVL.

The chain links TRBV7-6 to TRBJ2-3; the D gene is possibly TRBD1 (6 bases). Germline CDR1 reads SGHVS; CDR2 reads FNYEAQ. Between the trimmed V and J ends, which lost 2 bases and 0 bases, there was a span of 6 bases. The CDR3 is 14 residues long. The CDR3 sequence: CASSLRGSTDTQYF. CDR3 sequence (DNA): TGTGCCAGCAGCTTAAGGGGGAGCACAGATACGCAGTATTTT.

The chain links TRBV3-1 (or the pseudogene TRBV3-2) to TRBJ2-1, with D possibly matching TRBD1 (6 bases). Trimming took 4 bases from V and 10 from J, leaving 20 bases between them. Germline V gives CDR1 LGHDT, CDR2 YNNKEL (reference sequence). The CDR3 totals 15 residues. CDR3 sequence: CASSRRRGAGTEQFF. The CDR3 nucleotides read TGTGCCAGCAGCCGAAGGCGCGGCGCCGGGACAGAGCAGTTCTTC.

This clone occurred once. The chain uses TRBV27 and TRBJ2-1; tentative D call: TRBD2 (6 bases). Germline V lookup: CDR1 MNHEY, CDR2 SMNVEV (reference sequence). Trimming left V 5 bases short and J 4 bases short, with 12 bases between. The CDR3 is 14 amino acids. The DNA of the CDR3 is TGTGCCAGCAGTCTCCTGGGACTTTACAATGAGCAGTTCTTC. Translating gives CASSLLGLYNEQFF.

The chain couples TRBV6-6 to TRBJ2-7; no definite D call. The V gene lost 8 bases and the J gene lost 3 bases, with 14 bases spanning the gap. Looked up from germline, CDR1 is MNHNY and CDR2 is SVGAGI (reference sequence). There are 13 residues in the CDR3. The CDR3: CASCTGSHYEQYF. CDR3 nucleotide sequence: TGTGCCAGCTGTACCGGGTCCCACTACGAGCAGTACTTC.

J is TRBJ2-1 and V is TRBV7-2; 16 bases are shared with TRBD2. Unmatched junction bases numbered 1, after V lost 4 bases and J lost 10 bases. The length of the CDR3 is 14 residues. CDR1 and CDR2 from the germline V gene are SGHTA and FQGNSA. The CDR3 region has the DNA TGTGCCAGCAGCTCGGGACTAGCGGGGGGGGAGCAGTTCTTC. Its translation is CASSSGLAGGEQFF.

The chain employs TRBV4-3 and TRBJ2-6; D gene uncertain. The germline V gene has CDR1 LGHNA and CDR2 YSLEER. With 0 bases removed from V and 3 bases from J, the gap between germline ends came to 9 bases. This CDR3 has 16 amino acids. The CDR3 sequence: CASSQELAGGANVLTF. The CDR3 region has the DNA TGCGCCAGCAGCCAAGAACTTGCAGGTGGGGCCAACGTCCTGACTTTC.